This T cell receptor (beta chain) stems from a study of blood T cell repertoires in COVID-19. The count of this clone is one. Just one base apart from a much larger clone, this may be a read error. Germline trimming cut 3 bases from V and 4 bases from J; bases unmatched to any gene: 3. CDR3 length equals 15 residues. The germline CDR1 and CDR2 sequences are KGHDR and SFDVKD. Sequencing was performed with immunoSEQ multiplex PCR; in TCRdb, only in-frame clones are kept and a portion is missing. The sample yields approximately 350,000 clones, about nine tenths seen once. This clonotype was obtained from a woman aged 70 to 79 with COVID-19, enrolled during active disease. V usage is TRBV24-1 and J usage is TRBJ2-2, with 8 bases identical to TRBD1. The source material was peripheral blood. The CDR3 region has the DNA TGTGCCACCAGTGATCCAGGGGGCATCACCGGGGAGCTGTTTTTT. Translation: CATSDPGGITGELFF.